Presented here are 26 T cell receptor beta chains from one specimen sequenced in a study of shared clonotypes between healthy human individuals. Assay: immunoSEQ multiplex PCR; the TCRdb copy retains only in-frame clones and omits some. The table has some 500,000 clones, around 96% seen once. Sequenced input: naive CD4+ T cells sorted from blood. Regarding subset: CD45RA+ positively selected. The receptors derive from a woman in her 30s in good health.

The chain joins TRBV30 to TRBJ2-5; no clear D. The end of the DNA is better explained by TRBJ2-7, so the J call may be wrong. The CDR3 spans 14 residues. Looked up from germline, CDR1 is GTSNPN and CDR2 is SVGIG (reference sequence). The DNA for the CDR3 is TGTGCCTGGAGGCAGAACAGAGACTCCTACGAGCAGTACTTC. It codes for CAWRQNRDSYEQYF.

The rearrangement joins TRBV13 to TRBJ2-4, with D tentatively TRBD1 (6 bases). The CDR3 sequence is 15 residues long. CDR1 is PRHDT and CDR2 is FYEKMQ in the germline V gene (reference sequence). V was shortened by 7 bases and J by 1 base, with 14 bases between the two germline ends. In DNA form, the CDR3 reads TGTGCCAGCACCAACTCTAGGGGGGCCAAAAACATTCAGTACTTC. Residues: CASTNSRGAKNIQYF.

The chain has TRBV9 and TRBJ2-5; TRBD1 aligns across 8 bases. With V trimmed by 3 bases and J by 2 bases, 9 bases remained unmatched. Germline lookup yields CDR1 SGDLS and CDR2 YYNGEE. This CDR3 contains 16 residues. The CDR3 region has the DNA TGTGCCAGCAGCGCCGTTGGGACAGGCCCTCAAGAGACCCAGTACTTC. It yields the protein CASSAVGTGPQETQYF.

This clone was detected once. J is TRBJ2-3 and V is TRBV6-4, with D possibly TRBD1 on 6 matching bases. The germline gives CDR1 MRHNA, CDR2 SNTAGT. The CDR3 consists of 13 residues. Trimming took off 3 bases at V and 4 bases at J, with 8 bases between the two ends. CDR3 sequence reads: CASSEQGPDTQYF. CDR3 coding DNA: TGTGCCAGCAGTGAACAGGGTCCAGATACGCAGTATTTT.

The chain is built from TRBV14 and TRBJ2-1, with TRBD2 matching over 9 bases. This CDR3 is built from 16 residues. Germline V gene data show CDR1 as SGHDN and CDR2 as FVKESK. V shed 0 bases and J 6 bases; nucleotides not matched to a gene: 6. The DNA of the CDR3 is TGTGCCAGCAGCCAAGATTTGTTGCGGGAGGGCAATGAGCAGTTCTTC. It is translated as CASSQDLLREGNEQFF.

V usage is TRBV6-6 and J usage is TRBJ1-3; D is uncertain. Germline-derived CDR1 and CDR2 are MNHNY and SVGAGI (reference sequence). This CDR3 has 11 amino acids. V was pared by 8 bases and J by 4 bases, with 6 bases between. CDR3 in amino acids: CASLIGNTIYF. In DNA, the CDR3 is TGTGCCAGCTTAATAGGAAACACCATATATTTT.

The gene calls are TRBV28 and TRBJ1-2; maybe TRBD1 (6 bases). This CDR3 comprises 14 residues. Germline loops: CDR1 MDHEN, CDR2 SYDVKM. Between the trimmed V and J ends, which lost 1 base and 8 bases, there was a span of 14 bases. The CDR3 is CASSLLVQTGGYTF. As DNA, the CDR3 is TGTGCCAGCAGTTTATTAGTCCAAACAGGGGGCTACACCTTC.

The V call is TRBV28, the J call TRBJ1-2; D possibly corresponds to TRBD1 (6 bases). The CDR3 totals 14 residues. The germline V gene encodes CDR1 MDHEN and CDR2 SYDVKM. V was clipped by 3 bases and J by 4 bases, with 12 bases between them. CDR3 nucleotide sequence: TGTGCCAGCAGTTTGGGGGGGCTTATCTATGGCTACACCTTC. The encoded protein is CASSLGGLIYGYTF.

Concerning this clone itself: Other DNA sequences in the sample encode the same CDR3. CDR3 nucleotide sequence: TGCGCCAGCAGCTTACAGGGAAATCAGCCCCAGCATTTT. It translates to CASSLQGNQPQHF. This chain uses TRBV5-1 with TRBJ1-5, with a weak D call TRBD1 (6 bases). V lost 2 bases and J lost 4, with 7 bases in between. Germline CDR1 is SGHRS and CDR2 is YFSETQ. CDR3 length: 13 residues. The full variable domain, rest sourced from reference TRBV5-1 and TRBJ1-5, is KAGVTQTPRYLIKTRGQQVTLSCSPISGHRSVSWYQQTPGQGLQFLFEYFSETQRNKGNFPGRFSGRQFSNSRSEMNVSTLELGDSALYLCASSLQGNQPQHFGDGTRLSIL.

The chain couples TRBV5-8 to TRBJ2-3; 9 bases are shared with TRBD1. V trimming: 0 bases; J trimming: 1 base; junction bases outside the gene matches: 6. CDR1 and CDR2 from the germline V gene are SGHTS and YDEGEE. This CDR3 is built from 17 residues. In nucleotides, the CDR3 is TGTGCCAGCAGCTTGGGGGACAGGGCCTCTGGCACAGATACGCAGTATTTT. Protein: CASSLGDRASGTDTQYF.

This clone appeared once. This chain links TRBV5-1 with TRBJ2-2, with unresolved D. This CDR3 comprises 14 residues. V was clipped by 0 bases and J by 1 base, with 4 bases between them. The germline V gene has CDR1 SGHRS and CDR2 YFSETQ. CDR3 in DNA: TGCGCCAGCAGCTTGGAGGTGAACACCGGGGAGCTGTTTTTT. It encodes CASSLEVNTGELFF.

The V call is TRBV5-1, the J call TRBJ1-2, with D perhaps matching TRBD1 (5 bases). Deletions cut 0 bases from V and 0 bases from J, with 18 bases between. The germline CDR1 and CDR2 sequences are SGHRS and YFSETQ. There are 18 residues in the CDR3. Written as DNA, the CDR3 is TGCGCCAGCAGCTTGGCCATGTCTCGGGAGGGGACTAACTATGGCTACACCTTC. As protein: CASSLAMSREGTNYGYTF.

The chain couples TRBV7-9 to TRBJ2-7; D not certain. The CDR3 totals 12 residues. Trimming took 8 bases from V and 7 from J, leaving 15 bases between them. The germline V gene encodes CDR1 SEHNR and CDR2 FQNEAQ (reference sequence). CDR3 region: CASGVYMGEQYF. CDR3 sequence (DNA): TGTGCCAGCGGAGTTTACATGGGTGAGCAGTACTTC.

The chain combines TRBV6-1 with TRBJ2-7; TRBD1 agrees at 11 bases. This CDR3 contains 14 residues. Losses at the gene ends were 2 bases for V and 6 bases for J; bases not matched to a gene: 3. Germline assignment: CDR1 MNHNS and CDR2 SASEGT. The CDR3 nucleotides are TGTGCCAGCAGTGAACCCGGGACAGGGGGCGAGCAGTACTTC. Encoded protein: CASSEPGTGGEQYF.

The V gene is TRBV7-6, the J gene TRBJ1-2, with D possibly matching TRBD1 (5 bases). The V and J ends lost 4 bases and 1 base respectively, with 7 bases between them. CDR1 and CDR2 from the germline V gene are SGHVS and FNYEAQ. The CDR3 runs to 13 residues. CDR3 DNA sequence: TGTGCCAGCAGCTCCGGGGGTAACTATGGCTACACCTTC. As protein: CASSSGGNYGYTF.

This chain joins TRBV19 and TRBJ1-2; D is ambiguous. Germline V CDR1 and CDR2: LNHDA, SQIVND (reference sequence). This CDR3 has 16 residues. Trimming pared 7 bases from V and 1 base from J, leaving 19 bases between. The CDR3 region is CASISSLPDGNYGYTF. The CDR3 bases are TGTGCCAGTATAAGCTCGTTGCCGGACGGTAACTATGGCTACACCTTC.

The CDR3 sequence is CASSEQHYNEQFF. The DNA of the CDR3 is TGTGCCAGCAGTGAACAGCACTACAATGAGCAGTTCTTC. The chain joins TRBV6-4 to TRBJ2-1, with D hard to call. Germline V CDR1 and CDR2: MRHNA, SNTAGT. Trimming left V 3 bases short and J 3 bases short, with 6 bases between. The CDR3 length is 13 residues.

This clone was counted once. Other DNA sequences in this sample translate to the same CDR3. The chain is built from TRBV28 and TRBJ2-7; perhaps TRBD1 as D (5 bases). The germline V and J ends were trimmed by 7 bases and 0 bases, with 7 bases remaining between them. This CDR3 is 12 amino acids long. CDR1 MDHEN and CDR2 SYDVKM come from the germline V gene. The CDR3 nucleotides are TGTGCCAGCACGCAGGGCTCCTACGAGCAGTACTTC. Encoded protein: CASTQGSYEQYF.

On this clone itself: Distinct nucleotide sequences in the sample also encode this CDR3. The chain employs TRBV19 and TRBJ1-1, with a tentative D call TRBD1 (5 bases). Trimming cost V 4 bases and J 1 base, with 7 bases left between them. CDR1 is LNHDA and CDR2 is SQIVND in the germline V gene (reference sequence). There are 13 residues in the CDR3. The CDR3, as DNA: TGTGCCAGTAGTAAAACAGGGAACACTGAAGCTTTCTTT. Amino acids: CASSKTGNTEAFF.

Note on this clone: The sample carries other DNA sequences with the same CDR3. The chain has TRBV6-4 and TRBJ2-1, with 7 bases fitting TRBD2. This CDR3 has 15 amino acids. J gave up 0 bases and V 2 bases, and 1 base lay outside the gene matches. Germline loops: CDR1 MRHNA, CDR2 SNTAGT. CDR3 nucleotides: TGTGCCAGCAGTGACAGCGGGACCTCCTACAATGAGCAGTTCTTC. Residues: CASSDSGTSYNEQFF.

This rearrangement joins TRBV7-9 to TRBJ1-2; 7 positions match TRBD1. Germline trimming cut 5 bases from V and 4 bases from J; bases unmatched to any gene: 10. In germline, CDR1 is SEHNR, CDR2 FQNEAQ (reference sequence). The CDR3 has 15 residues. CDR3 protein: CASSPGQVGSYGYTF. The DNA of the CDR3 is TGTGCCAGCAGCCCCGGACAGGTGGGGAGCTATGGCTACACCTTC. Based on the CDR3 plus reference TRBV7-9 and TRBJ1-2, the full variable domain is DTGVSQNPRHKITKRGQNVTFRCDPISEHNRLYWYRQTLGQGPEFLTYFQNEAQLEKSRLLSDRFSAERPKGSFSTLEIQRTEQGDSAMYLCASSPGQVGSYGYTFGSGTRLTVV.

Here the CDR3 DNA reads TGTGCCAGCAGCGTAGGTGTCGGTCTCGGATATGAGCAGTTCTTC. This gives the protein CASSVGVGLGYEQFF. The J gene is TRBJ2-1, the V gene TRBV9; D unresolved. CDR3 length equals 15 residues. V was cut by 0 bases and J by 8 bases, with 15 bases left in between. CDR1 SGDLS and CDR2 YYNGEE come from the germline V gene.

The gene calls are TRBV4-1 and TRBJ2-3; D unclear. This CDR3 has 15 residues. The V gene's germline CDR1 is MGHRA and CDR2 YSYEKL. V was cut by 0 bases and J by 2 bases, with 9 bases left in between. The CDR3 DNA follows: TGCGCCAGCAGCCAAGATCGGTCTCCCACAGATACGCAGTATTTT. Encoded protein: CASSQDRSPTDTQYF.

The rearrangement joins TRBV5-1 to TRBJ2-7; TRBD2 is a possible D gene (6 bases). The CDR3 is made up of 13 amino acids. Germline V gene sequence: CDR1 SGHRS, CDR2 YFSETQ. The ends were cut back, 0 bases at V and 3 bases at J, with 7 bases in the middle. The CDR3 nucleotides read TGCGCCAGCAGCTTGGGTAGCGGCTACGAGCAGTACTTC. Amino acid sequence: CASSLGSGYEQYF.

The chain joins TRBV11-2 to TRBJ2-1, with 8 bases identical to TRBD1. The CDR3 contains 16 residues. The V and J ends lost 0 bases and 3 bases, in that order; junction bases with no gene match: 4. Germline CDR1 is SGHAT and CDR2 is FQNNGV. The CDR3 DNA follows: TGTGCCAGCAGCTTAGATTTAGGACAGGGCTACAATGAGCAGTTCTTC. It yields the protein CASSLDLGQGYNEQFF.

A note on this clone: Relative to the germline gene, one junction end is altered; a read error may explain this. The V gene is TRBV2, the J gene TRBJ2-1, with 10 bases fitting TRBD2. From germline, CDR1 is SNHLY and CDR2 FYNNEI. The CDR3 sequence is 15 residues long. CDR3 residues: CASSEAGSGLASSLF. The CDR3 bases are TGTGCCAGCAGTGAAGCGGGTTCGGGACTAGCGAGTTCGCTCTTC.